These T cell receptor beta chains were read from a single sample in a study of cytomegalovirus exposure and HLA in healthy donors. Clones were read by immunoSEQ multiplex PCR, and TCRdb kept only the in-frame ones, dropping some. The sample gives some 150,000 clones, roughly four fifths of which show up once; around a tenth is in the top ten. The sample was PBMCs. The receptors were gathered from a man aged 45 to 65 in good health and CMV-seropositive. Each CDR3 is given with its conserved first and last residue. The order of the fields is V gene, clone size, J gene, D gene, CDR3 DNA, CDR3 protein. The D gene is left open where the match is weak. Size is stated for part of the rows, as once, few or many counts, or as a class when the clone is expanded.

TRBV19,.,TRBJ1-2,.,TGTGCCAGTAGTACCGGCCCCGTACGGGGTGGCTACACCTTC,CASSTGPVRGGYTF
TRBV4-3,few,TRBJ1-5,.,TGCGCCAGCAGCCAAGATGCCGGGAGTAGCAATCAGCCCCAGCATTTT,CASSQDAGSSNQPQHF
TRBV5-6,once,TRBJ1-1,.,TGTGCCAGCAGCCCTCAAACCCTTCGGGCTGAAGCTTTCTTT,CASSPQTLRAEAFF
TRBV5-4,.,TRBJ2-2,.,TGTGCCAGCAGCGCATCCATCCAGGGTCGAGAATTCGGGGAGCTGTTTTTT,CASSASIQGREFGELFF
TRBV28,few,TRBJ1-5,TRBD1,TGTGCCAGCAGTTTAACGACAGGGCAAATCAATCAGCCCCAGCATTTT,CASSLTTGQINQPQHF
TRBV6-5,.,TRBJ1-2,.,TGTGCCAGCAGTTCCAGGGGATCTGGCTACACCTTC,CASSSRGSGYTF
TRBV29-1,.,TRBJ2-7,TRBD1,TGCAGCGTTGAAGACTCCGGGACAGGGATCTACGAGCAGTACTTC,CSVEDSGTGIYEQYF
TRBV11-3,.,TRBJ2-1,TRBD2,TGTGCCAGCAGCCTAGGGGGGACTAGCGGGAGCCATGAGCAGTTCTTC,CASSLGGTSGSHEQFF
TRBV30,once,TRBJ1-2,TRBD1,TGTGCCTGGAGATTACAGGGGAATAACTATGGCTACACCTTC,CAWRLQGNNYGYTF
TRBV28,.,TRBJ2-7,.,TGTGCCGCCACCGGAGGTGGGCCCCCCTACGAGCAGTACTTC,CAATGGGPPYEQYF
TRBV28,.,TRBJ1-4,TRBD1,TGTGCCAGCAGTAAAGGGACAGGGTCAGGGGAAAAACTGTTTTTT,CASSKGTGSGEKLFF
TRBV5-1,.,TRBJ2-7,TRBD1,TGCGCCAGCAGCTCGGGACAGGGGGGCTACGAGCAGTACTTC,CASSSGQGGYEQYF
TRBV15,.,TRBJ1-1,TRBD1,TGTGCCACCAGCAGAGAAAGAAGGGGGCGCGAATTCAGGAACACTGAAGCTTTCTTT,CATSRERRGREFRNTEAFF
TRBV7-2,once,TRBJ1-2,.,TGTGCCAGCAGCCCTACGCAGGGGAGCTATGGCTACACCTTC,CASSPTQGSYGYTF
TRBV6-1,.,TRBJ1-2,.,TGTGCCACCATAAATGACAGTTATGGCTACACCTTC,CATINDSYGYTF
TRBV5-1,.,TRBJ2-6,TRBD1,TGCGCCAGCAGCTTTCAGGGGGCGTTCGCTCCCGTCTCTGGGGCCAACGTCCTGACTTTC,CASSFQGAFAPVSGANVLTF
TRBV5-6,.,TRBJ2-2,TRBD1,TGTGCCAGCAGCTCCCAGGACAGGGTAGACACCGGGGAGCTGTTTTTT,CASSSQDRVDTGELFF
TRBV7-9,.,TRBJ1-2,.,TGTGCCAGCAGCCGTGACACGATCTATGGCTACACCTTC,CASSRDTIYGYTF
TRBV5-4,.,TRBJ1-1,.,TGTGCCAGCAGCTTGGTTGGGGGGGCGGGGACTGAAGCTTTCTTT,CASSLVGGAGTEAFF
TRBV7-2,once,TRBJ2-1,.,TGTGCCAGCAGCTTAGCGAGGACAGAGAACAATGAGCAGTTCTTC,CASSLARTENNEQFF
TRBV7-3,.,TRBJ1-6,TRBD1,TGTGCCAGCAGCCGGGACAGCAATTCACCCCTCCACTTT,CASSRDSNSPLHF
TRBV9,.,TRBJ1-2,TRBD1,TGTGCCAGCAGCGCGGGGGACAGCCGCGTTGGCTATGGCTACACCTTC,CASSAGDSRVGYGYTF
TRBV11-2,.,TRBJ2-4,.,TGTGCCAGCAGCTCAGATTACAAAAACATTCAGTACTTC,CASSSDYKNIQYF
TRBV6-1,.,TRBJ1-1,.,TGTGCCACCGTAAACGACCAGGGCACTGAAGCTTTCTTT,CATVNDQGTEAFF
TRBV5-6,.,TRBJ2-6,.,TGTGCCAGCAGCTTGGGGATGCTAGAGCCAGGGGCCAACGTCCTGACTTTC,CASSLGMLEPGANVLTF
TRBV7-9,.,TRBJ1-5,.,TGTGCCAGCAGCTCACAGGGTGACGGTCAGCCCCAGCATTTT,CASSSQGDGQPQHF
TRBV6-5,.,TRBJ2-3,.,TGTGCCAGCAGTCCCCGAGCCAGCGGGGATACGCAGTATTTT,CASSPRASGDTQYF
TRBV11-2,many,TRBJ1-5,TRBD1,TGTGCCAGCAGCCAGGGGACAGTTAGCAATCAGCCCCAGCATTTT,CASSQGTVSNQPQHF
TRBV9,.,TRBJ2-2,.,TGTGCCAGCAGCGTAGCGGGGGTGGGTACCGGGGAGCTGTTTTTT,CASSVAGVGTGELFF
TRBV5-6,once,TRBJ2-1,.,TGTGCCAGCAGCCCATCCGGCTCTAGCTCCTACAATGAGCAGTTCTTC,CASSPSGSSSYNEQFF
TRBV7-6,once,TRBJ2-6,TRBD2,TGTGCCAGCAGCTTAGAGGCGTCGGGGGGAAGCTCTGGGGCCAACGTCCTGACTTTC,CASSLEASGGSSGANVLTF
TRBV7-8,.,TRBJ2-5,.,TGTGCCAGCAGCCGCGGGACCGACCAAGAGACCCAGTACTTC,CASSRGTDQETQYF
TRBV5-1,.,TRBJ2-7,.,TGCGCCAGCAGCTTGGCTGCGGGGGCCCCCGACTACGAGCAGTACTTC,CASSLAAGAPDYEQYF
TRBV7-9,.,TRBJ2-1,.,TGTGCCAGCAGCCCCCCGGGGGGCTACTACAATGAGCAGTTCTTC,CASSPPGGYYNEQFF
TRBV7-9,.,TRBJ2-7,TRBD2,TGTGCCAGCAGCCCGACTAGCGGATCCTACGAGCAGTACTTC,CASSPTSGSYEQYF
TRBV12-1,.,TRBJ1-2,.,TGTGCCAGCACCGGGCGAGTGGGGCCTGCCCGGTATGGCTACACCTTC,CASTGRVGPARYGYTF
TRBV28,.,TRBJ2-1,.,TGTGCCAGCAGTTTATGGAGGGCAGTGAAGGGCAATGAGCAGTTCTTC,CASSLWRAVKGNEQFF
TRBV19,.,TRBJ1-5,.,TGTGCCAGTAGTACCTGGAACCCGGAGAGCAATCAGCCCCAGCATTTT,CASSTWNPESNQPQHF
TRBV19,.,TRBJ2-2,TRBD1,TGTGCCAGTAGACAGGACAGGGGGGCGAACACCGGGGAGCTGTTTTTT,CASRQDRGANTGELFF
TRBV6-5,once,TRBJ2-7,TRBD2,TGTGCCAGCAGTTACTCCGGGACTAGCGGGAGTGAGCAGTACTTC,CASSYSGTSGSEQYF
TRBV4-3,.,TRBJ2-3,TRBD2,TGCGCCAGCAGCCAAGATGGTGATAGCGGGAGAGGCACAGATACGCAGTATTTT,CASSQDGDSGRGTDTQYF
TRBV5-1,.,TRBJ1-5,.,TGCGCCAGCAGCCTAGATCAGCCCCAGCATTTT,CASSLDQPQHF
TRBV18,.,TRBJ2-5,TRBD2,TGTGCCAGCTCACCTTTCCCTAGCGGTCAAGAGACCCAGTACTTC,CASSPFPSGQETQYF
TRBV10-2,.,TRBJ1-6,.,TGCGCCAGCAGTCCCCGAGGCAGCTCCTATAATTCACCCCTCCACTTT,CASSPRGSSYNSPLHF
TRBV21-1,.,TRBJ1-2,.,TGTGCCAGCAGCAATACAGGGGGTCGGTACTATGGCTACACCTTC,CASSNTGGRYYGYTF
TRBV11-2,.,TRBJ2-2,TRBD2,TGTGCCAGCAGCTTACATGCGGGGGGGGACACCGGGGAGCTGTTTTTT,CASSLHAGGDTGELFF
TRBV9,.,TRBJ1-2,.,TGTGCCAGCAGCGTAGATCACAGGGATGGCTACACCTTC,CASSVDHRDGYTF
TRBV28,.,TRBJ1-6,TRBD1,TGTGCCAGTCGAGGCCGGGGACAGGTTAATTCACCCCTCCACTTT,CASRGRGQVNSPLHF
TRBV7-2,.,TRBJ2-3,.,TGTGCCAGCAGCCCGACAGATACGCAGTATTTT,CASSPTDTQYF
TRBV6-5,few,TRBJ2-7,TRBD1,TGTGCCAGCAGTTACGCTGGGACAGGGGTCTACGAGCAGTACTTC,CASSYAGTGVYEQYF
TRBV6-1,few,TRBJ2-3,TRBD1,TGTGCCAGCATTCGACAGGGGGCGGTAGATACGCAGTATTTT,CASIRQGAVDTQYF
TRBV7-9,.,TRBJ2-7,.,TGTGCCAGCAGCTTGCCTCCAGGGGAAATTTCCTACGAGCAGTACTTC,CASSLPPGEISYEQYF
TRBV5-6,.,TRBJ1-1,TRBD1,TGTGCCAGCAGCTTGTGGCAGGGGGGCCGGATTTCCACTGAAGCTTTCTTT,CASSLWQGGRISTEAFF
TRBV4-1,.,TRBJ1-1,.,TGCGCCAGCAGCCAAAAGGGGGGCGGGGGGGGTGAAGCTTTCTTT,CASSQKGGGGGEAFF
TRBV29-1,.,TRBJ1-1,.,TGCAGCGTCCGCGGTGTGGCCATGAACACTGAAGCTTTCTTT,CSVRGVAMNTEAFF